Reported below is one T cell receptor (beta chain). This clonotype is assessed as medium-sized (0.01 to 0.1%). Its target antigen remains unknown. Base qualities were left out, and no much larger clone turns up one base away. V trim: 5 bases; J trim: 0 bases; unmatched bases: 16. In the germline V gene, CDR1 corresponds to KGHSH and CDR2 to LQKENI. The CDR3, cysteine through phenylalanine, is 20 amino acids long. The only DNA kept is the CDR3, 60 bases in frame from the first base. Sequencer: Illumina MiSeq. Using fastp trimming at Q25 and MiXCR clonotype assembly, TCRdb reanalyzed the public sequencing data and kept in-frame beta chains. For every CDR3 protein sequence, its rows merge into one entry that carries the most common genes and DNA. This sample gives thousands of distinct CDR3 sequences in total; roughly 15% of them show up just once. Around 2.9% of the sample is held by the ten biggest clonotypes.

The sample comes from a study of liver allograft versus peripheral blood T cells (dated by TCRdb to the early 2020s). General notes on the study: In liver transplant recipients, the study looked at T cell receptor repertoires in the peripheral blood and set them against the repertoires found within the transplanted livers. What the work shows at the level of the full study, not this receptor alone: T cell receptor repertoires inside liver allografts were reported to differ from those detected in peripheral blood.

The clonotype originates from a human patient who had a liver transplant. After transplantation, some T cells may belong to the graft donor instead of the recipient. The chain employs TRBV18 and TRBJ1-4; 9 junctional bases match TRBD1. The CDR3 corresponds to CASSRRPGQGQYATNEKLFF. In nucleotide form, the sequence is TGTGCCAGCTCAAGGCGGCCGGGACAGGGCCAGTATGCAACTAATGAAAAACTGTTTTTT.